This note documents a single T cell receptor beta chain sequence. The table lists this clone with a few counts. The clone's antigen remains unknown. Base qualities are missing; no much larger clone stands one base away. Genomic DNA was used for TRB sequencing, which was performed with the immunoSEQ assay at survey resolution or with the hsTCRB kit. Per the authors' processing: The immunoSEQ software handled initial read processing, and the LymphoSeq R package was used for repertoire analyses. Clonality was computed as 1 minus normalized Shannon entropy; Gini coefficient was also calculated for each TRB dataset. To infer phenotypes in unsorted samples, TRB sequences from sorted subsets of the recipient or donor were mapped onto unsorted samples from the same recipient. As stored in TCRdb, this immuneACCESS dataset retains in-frame rearrangements with V and J assigned. A fraction of the clones does not appear; measured against another copy, unresolved V genes explain less than half of the discrepancy, and the remainder lacks a known reason. Clone size and the V and J calls come from that table; the DNA yielded D and trimming. In this sample the table shows 8,000 to 10,000 clones, around 84% of which occur a single time. Jointly, the top ten make up 15% of the sample.

These data come from a study of T cells after posttransplantation cyclophosphamide (TCRdb year 2016). As for the study more broadly: The study tracked T cell repertoire reconstitution by TRB sequencing after myeloablative bone marrow transplantation using posttransplantation cyclophosphamide as GVHD prophylaxis. Public TRB sequences were checked against a database of over 3,000 sequences associated with responses to pathogens, tumor antigens, self-antigens and alloantigens. Because TRA and TRB clonality correlated tightly in about ten samples, the subsequent TCR analyses were limited to TRB only. Blood from every one of the roughly 30 PTCy patients who had 1-year posttransplant specimens underwent TRB sequencing. Up to 3 additional blood samples from 2 to 5.2 years after transplant were also TRB-sequenced in 3 patients, as was pretransplant blood from a handful of patients. Antigen receptor sequencing was done on samples from 35 PTCy-treated patients and from 15 to 20 related bone marrow donors of those patients. Paper-wide results and their limitations: The TRB repertoires of T cells infiltrating skin or the GI tract showed only limited overlap with the TRB repertoires found in blood. Across the roughly 48 patients, TRB clonality was highly associated with recipient CMV seropositivity and CMV reactivation, and diversity with PTCy was similar to that in the CNI/methotrexate controls. Donor-recipient similarity was low at 1-2 months but increased during the first year, and donor CD8+ memory clones often dominated later blood repertoires.

The treatment or condition label of this sample denotes: high-dose cyclophosphamide on days +3 and +4 as single-agent GVHD prophylaxis. For conditioning, the PTCy patients got busulfan and fludarabine, then a related or unrelated marrow graft, followed by cyclophosphamide on days +3 and +4. The PTCy-treated patients were enrolled in a prospective multi-institutional clinical trial. Peripheral blood and bone marrow mononuclear cells were isolated by Ficoll-Hypaque density centrifugation and were cryopreserved. V sheds 6 bases and J sheds 5 bases, leaving 14 bases between their ends. The CDR3, cysteine through phenylalanine, is 15 amino acids long. Only the CDR3 portion is preserved as DNA: 45 bases, with reading frame beginning at the first base. In the germline V gene (reference sequence), CDR1 corresponds to MNHEY and CDR2 to SMNVEV.

The sequencing used PBMCs, collected 1903 days after a stem cell transplant with posttransplant cyclophosphamide. The clonotype originates from a female patient aged 40-50 years who received an allogeneic stem cell transplant from a related donor, was CMV-positive, and had no GVHD. After a transplant, some of the T cells may come from the graft donor. The sequence is built from TRBV27 and TRBJ1-6; TRBD1 is a possible D gene, resting on 5 matching bases. The encoded CDR3 is CASSPWAGHNSPLHF. In nucleotides, the sequence is TGTGCCAGCAGCCCCTGGGCAGGGCATAATTCACCCCTCCACTTT.